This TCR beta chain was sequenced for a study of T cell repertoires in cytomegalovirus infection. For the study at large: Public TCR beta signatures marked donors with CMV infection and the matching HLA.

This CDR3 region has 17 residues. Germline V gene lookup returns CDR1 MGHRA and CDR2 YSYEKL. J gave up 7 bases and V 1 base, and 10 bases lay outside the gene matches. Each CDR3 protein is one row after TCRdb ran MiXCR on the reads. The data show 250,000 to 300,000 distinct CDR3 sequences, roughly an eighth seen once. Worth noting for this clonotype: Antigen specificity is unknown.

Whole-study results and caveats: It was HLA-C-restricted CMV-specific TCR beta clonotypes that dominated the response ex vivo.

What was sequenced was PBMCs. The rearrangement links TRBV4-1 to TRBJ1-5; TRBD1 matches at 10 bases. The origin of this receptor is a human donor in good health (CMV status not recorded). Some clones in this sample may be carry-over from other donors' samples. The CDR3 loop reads CASSQVVYGTGVQPQHF. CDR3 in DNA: TGCGCCAGCAGCCAAGTGGTATACGGGACAGGGGTGCAGCCCCAGCATTTT.